This paragraph covers one T cell receptor beta chain sequence. Its target is not known. This entry is derived from a study of T cell responses to AZD1222 COVID-19 vaccine. The CDR3 extends over 12 amino acids. V lost 3 bases and J lost 6, with 9 bases in between. From germline, CDR1 is DFQATT and CDR2 SNEGSKA (reference sequence). Points from the study as a whole: Nearly half of the spike-specific TCRs reportedly recognize variant regions that carry no mutations.

Assay used: immunoSEQ multiplex PCR; TCRdb lists only in-frame clones, some missing. The repertoire consists of about 180,000 clones, with just under 90% occurring once and the leading ten covering 4.3%. The rearrangement uses TRBV20-1 and TRBJ1-5; no reliable D call. The sequence was obtained from an adult who received the MenACWY meningococcal vaccine as a control. Sequenced material: peripheral blood, taken 28 days after the second dose of the MenACWY control vaccine. The CDR3 reads CSASGVSQPQHF. The CDR3 DNA reads TGCAGTGCTAGTGGGGTGAGTCAGCCCCAGCATTTT.